This TCR beta chain emerged from a study of prognosis after radiotherapy for stage I lung cancer. Study at large: Oligometastatic NSCLC after surgical resection of the primary tumor was present in 5 or 6 patients, while newly diagnosed primary stage I lung tumors were present in 11 to 15.

The V gene end was trimmed by 0 bases and the J gene end by 4 bases; junction bases not matched to a gene: 4. The CDR3 consists of 15 residues. Germline V CDR1 and CDR2: SGHDT, YYEEEE. The study amplified the TCR beta CDR3 region from genomic DNA. This amplification was carried out by two rounds of multiplex PCR. With primers specific to each TRBV and TRBJ gene, the first-round PCR was performed. TCRdb re-called the multiplex PCR reads with MiXCR, one entry per CDR3 protein. The table records approximately 17,000 distinct CDR3 sequences, about 46% of them present only once. Sequencing was performed on PBMCs, taken before or after stereotactic body radiation therapy (not recorded which). The chain employs TRBV5-6 and TRBJ1-1; 9 positions match TRBD1. This sequence was found in a donor of 50 years or more with non-small cell lung cancer. The CDR3 loop reads CASSLDRGPFTEAFF. The CDR3 coding sequence is TGTGCCAGCAGCTTGGACAGGGGGCCCTTCACTGAAGCTTTCTTT.